This is a list of T cell receptor beta chains from one sample in a study of shared clonotypes between healthy human individuals. Here immunoSEQ multiplex PCR was the method, and the copy in TCRdb shows in-frame clones only, minus some. The table lists more than 2,000,000 clones, over 85% of them singletons. The sample consisted of naive CD4+ T cells sorted from blood. The source of these receptors is a man aged 18-30 years in good health. Both conserved end residues are part of each CDR3. A D gene is named only where the DNA matches it firmly. Some rows mark clone size as missing; the rest say once, few, many or name a class of expanded clone.

cdr3_aa: CASSLWDRRKGYTF
cdr3_nt: TGTGCCAGCAGCTTATGGGACAGGCGAAAAGGCTACACCTTC
v_call: TRBV7-9
d_call: TRBD1
clone_size: .
j_call: TRBJ1-2

cdr3_aa: CASSAGGQPQHF
cdr3_nt: TGTGCCAGCAGCGCAGGGGGTCAGCCCCAGCATTTT
v_call: TRBV5-8
d_call: TRBD1
clone_size: once
j_call: TRBJ1-5

cdr3_aa: CASSGTPSYEQYF
cdr3_nt: TGTGCCAGCAGTGGGACACCTTCCTACGAGCAGTACTTC
v_call: TRBV6-5
d_call: .
clone_size: .
j_call: TRBJ2-7

cdr3_aa: CASSGRTRSSKGASPLHF
cdr3_nt: TGTGCCAGCAGCGGGCGGACAAGGAGTTCTAAGGGGGCGTCACCCCTCCACTTT
v_call: TRBV5-6
d_call: TRBD1
clone_size: .
j_call: TRBJ1-6

cdr3_aa: CAISAGEGETQYF
cdr3_nt: TGTGCCATCAGTGCCGGGGAGGGCGAGACCCAGTACTTC
v_call: TRBV10-3
d_call: TRBD2
clone_size: .
j_call: TRBJ2-5

cdr3_aa: CASSSGQGVSYEQYF
cdr3_nt: TGTGCCAGCAGCTCAGGACAGGGGGTTTCCTACGAGCAGTACTTC
v_call: TRBV5-4
d_call: TRBD1
clone_size: .
j_call: TRBJ2-7

cdr3_aa: CASSARAAVNEKLFF
cdr3_nt: TGTGCCAGCAGCGCCCGGGCGGCCGTTAATGAAAAACTGTTTTTT
v_call: TRBV7-9
d_call: .
clone_size: .
j_call: TRBJ1-4

cdr3_aa: CASSSGQWANTEAFF
cdr3_nt: TGTGCCAGCAGTTCAGGACAGTGGGCGAACACTGAAGCTTTCTTT
v_call: TRBV27
d_call: .
clone_size: .
j_call: TRBJ1-1

cdr3_aa: CASSSQINEKLFF
cdr3_nt: TGTGCCAGCAGTTCACAGATTAATGAAAAACTGTTTTTT
v_call: TRBV28
d_call: .
clone_size: .
j_call: TRBJ1-4

cdr3_aa: CASSPGTTGKLFF
cdr3_nt: TGTGCCAGCAGCCCGGGGACAACAGGAAAACTGTTTTTT
v_call: TRBV11-2
d_call: .
clone_size: once
j_call: TRBJ1-4

cdr3_aa: CASSVAHNTGELFF
cdr3_nt: TGTGCCAGCAGCGTCGCCCACAACACCGGGGAGCTGTTTTTT
v_call: TRBV9
d_call: .
clone_size: .
j_call: TRBJ2-2

cdr3_aa: CASSVGLAGYEQYF
cdr3_nt: TGTGCCAGCAGCGTGGGACTAGCGGGGTACGAGCAGTACTTC
v_call: TRBV2
d_call: TRBD2
clone_size: .
j_call: TRBJ2-7

cdr3_aa: CATSRDQGNYGYTF
cdr3_nt: TGTGCCACCAGCAGAGACCAGGGAAACTATGGCTACACCTTC
v_call: TRBV15
d_call: .
clone_size: .
j_call: TRBJ1-2

cdr3_aa: CASSQTFGLGGNTIYF
cdr3_nt: TGCGCCAGCAGCCAAACGTTTGGTCTGGGCGGAAACACCATATATTTT
v_call: TRBV4-1
d_call: .
clone_size: .
j_call: TRBJ1-3

cdr3_aa: CASSAEGGLNTEAFF
cdr3_nt: TGCGCCAGCAGCGCGGAAGGCGGTTTGAACACTGAAGCTTTCTTT
v_call: TRBV5-1
d_call: .
clone_size: .
j_call: TRBJ1-1

cdr3_aa: CASSRGVSNQPQHF
cdr3_nt: TGTGCCAGCTCCAGAGGGGTTAGCAATCAGCCCCAGCATTTT
v_call: TRBV2
d_call: .
clone_size: few
j_call: TRBJ1-5

cdr3_aa: CASGRGGPAYEQYF
cdr3_nt: TGTGCCAGCGGCAGGGGGGGCCCTGCCTACGAGCAGTACTTC
v_call: TRBV27
d_call: .
clone_size: .
j_call: TRBJ2-7

cdr3_aa: CASSLDGRSNQPQHF
cdr3_nt: TGTGCCAGCAGCCTGGACGGCAGGAGCAATCAGCCCCAGCATTTT
v_call: TRBV7-3
d_call: .
clone_size: .
j_call: TRBJ1-5

cdr3_aa: CAISESGDRGGYTF
cdr3_nt: TGTGCCATCAGTGAGTCAGGGGATCGAGGAGGCTACACCTTC
v_call: TRBV10-3
d_call: .
clone_size: .
j_call: TRBJ1-2

cdr3_aa: CASSSRPGGGNTIYF
cdr3_nt: TGCGCCAGCAGCTCCCGACCCGGAGGCGGAAACACCATATATTTT
v_call: TRBV5-1
d_call: .
clone_size: once
j_call: TRBJ1-3

cdr3_aa: CATSRRQEQYGYTF
cdr3_nt: TGTGCCACCAGCAGAAGACAGGAGCAATATGGCTACACCTTC
v_call: TRBV15
d_call: .
clone_size: .
j_call: TRBJ1-2

cdr3_aa: CASSKAEGGNKPQHF
cdr3_nt: TGTGCCAGCAGCAAAGCGGAGGGAGGGAATAAGCCCCAGCATTTT
v_call: TRBV7-9
d_call: .
clone_size: .
j_call: TRBJ1-5

cdr3_aa: CASGTTPRETQYF
cdr3_nt: TGCGCCAGCGGGACTACCCCGAGAGAGACCCAGTACTTC
v_call: TRBV5-1
d_call: TRBD2
clone_size: once
j_call: TRBJ2-5

cdr3_aa: CASSARTSGGQETQYF
cdr3_nt: TGTGCCAGCAGTGCCCGGACTAGCGGGGGCCAAGAGACCCAGTACTTC
v_call: TRBV2
d_call: TRBD2
clone_size: .
j_call: TRBJ2-5

cdr3_aa: CASSPTSGPYEQYF
cdr3_nt: TGTGCCAGCTCACCAACTAGCGGACCCTACGAGCAGTACTTC
v_call: TRBV18
d_call: TRBD2
clone_size: .
j_call: TRBJ2-7

cdr3_aa: CASSLANGAETQYF
cdr3_nt: TGCGCCAGCAGCTTGGCCAACGGGGCCGAGACCCAGTACTTC
v_call: TRBV5-1
d_call: .
clone_size: .
j_call: TRBJ2-5

cdr3_aa: CASSFGQSNQPQHF
cdr3_nt: TGTGCCAGCAGCTTCGGACAGAGCAATCAGCCCCAGCATTTT
v_call: TRBV11-2
d_call: .
clone_size: .
j_call: TRBJ1-5

cdr3_aa: CASSREGGSYEQYF
cdr3_nt: TGTGCCAGCAGTAGGGAGGGAGGCTCCTACGAGCAGTACTTC
v_call: TRBV2
d_call: TRBD2
clone_size: .
j_call: TRBJ2-7

cdr3_aa: CASSYYQGREETQYF
cdr3_nt: TGTGCCAGCAGTTACTATCAGGGGAGAGAAGAGACCCAGTACTTC
v_call: TRBV6-5
d_call: .
clone_size: .
j_call: TRBJ2-5

cdr3_aa: CASSGFGGVNEQYF
cdr3_nt: TGTGCCAGCAGTGGATTTGGTGGGGTCAACGAGCAGTACTTC
v_call: TRBV28
d_call: .
clone_size: once
j_call: TRBJ2-7

cdr3_aa: CASSSRTSSYNEQFF
cdr3_nt: TGCGCCAGCAGCTCTAGGACGAGCTCCTACAATGAGCAGTTCTTC
v_call: TRBV5-1
d_call: .
clone_size: .
j_call: TRBJ2-1

cdr3_aa: CASTGKGQAQYF
cdr3_nt: TGTGCCAGCACCGGTAAGGGCCAGGCGCAGTATTTT
v_call: TRBV6-5
d_call: .
clone_size: .
j_call: TRBJ2-3

cdr3_aa: CASSTPAETIYF
cdr3_nt: TGTGCCAGCAGCACCCCCGCTGAAACCATATATTTT
v_call: TRBV7-9
d_call: .
clone_size: .
j_call: TRBJ1-3

cdr3_aa: CASSLEKSGGYTF
cdr3_nt: TGCGCCAGCAGCTTGGAGAAAAGCGGGGGCTACACCTTC
v_call: TRBV5-1
d_call: .
clone_size: .
j_call: TRBJ1-2

cdr3_aa: CASSEEWANQPQHF
cdr3_nt: TGTGCCAGCAGTGAAGAATGGGCCAATCAGCCCCAGCATTTT
v_call: TRBV2
d_call: .
clone_size: .
j_call: TRBJ1-5

cdr3_aa: CASSQPGGFFYGYTF
cdr3_nt: TGTGCCAGCAGCCAACCCGGCGGGTTCTTCTATGGCTACACCTTC
v_call: TRBV6-1
d_call: .
clone_size: .
j_call: TRBJ1-2

cdr3_aa: CASRESRGPANEKLFF
cdr3_nt: TGTGCCAGCAGAGAGTCCAGGGGGCCGGCTAATGAAAAACTGTTTTTT
v_call: TRBV2
d_call: TRBD1
clone_size: .
j_call: TRBJ1-4

cdr3_aa: CASSFLASQPQHF
cdr3_nt: TGTGCCAGCAGTTTCCTGGCTAGTCAGCCCCAGCATTTT
v_call: TRBV27
d_call: .
clone_size: few
j_call: TRBJ1-5

cdr3_aa: CASSLAGRRMNTEAFF
cdr3_nt: TGTGCCAGCAGCTTAGCGGGACGGAGGATGAACACTGAAGCTTTCTTT
v_call: TRBV7-2
d_call: .
clone_size: .
j_call: TRBJ1-1

cdr3_aa: CASSVGEGVGQPQHF
cdr3_nt: TGTGCCAGCAGCGTCGGGGAAGGGGTGGGCCAGCCCCAGCATTTT
v_call: TRBV9
d_call: .
clone_size: .
j_call: TRBJ1-5

cdr3_aa: CSARVGDTQYF
cdr3_nt: TGCAGTGCTAGAGTCGGAGATACGCAGTATTTT
v_call: TRBV20-1
d_call: .
clone_size: .
j_call: TRBJ2-3

cdr3_aa: CASSHAQGDQNQPQHF
cdr3_nt: TGTGCCAGCAGCCACGCCCAGGGGGACCAAAATCAGCCCCAGCATTTT
v_call: TRBV7-8
d_call: TRBD1
clone_size: .
j_call: TRBJ1-5

cdr3_aa: CASSPAGIRNQPQHF
cdr3_nt: TGCGCCAGCAGCCCGGCGGGGATTCGCAATCAGCCCCAGCATTTT
v_call: TRBV5-1
d_call: .
clone_size: .
j_call: TRBJ1-5

cdr3_aa: CASSVGGTQETQYF
cdr3_nt: TGTGCCAGCAGCGTAGGGGGAACCCAAGAGACCCAGTACTTC
v_call: TRBV9
d_call: .
clone_size: .
j_call: TRBJ2-5

cdr3_aa: CASSLEGLAGDEQFF
cdr3_nt: TGTGCCAGCAGCTTAGAAGGACTAGCGGGAGACGAGCAGTTCTTC
v_call: TRBV11-3
d_call: TRBD2
clone_size: .
j_call: TRBJ2-1

cdr3_aa: CASSEKGEKLFF
cdr3_nt: TGTGCCAGCTCCGAAAAGGGTGAAAAACTGTTTTTT
v_call: TRBV18
d_call: .
clone_size: .
j_call: TRBJ1-4

cdr3_aa: CASSLGQGGELFF
cdr3_nt: TGTGCCAGCAGCTTGGGCCAGGGCGGGGAGCTGTTTTTT
v_call: TRBV11-3
d_call: .
clone_size: .
j_call: TRBJ2-2

cdr3_aa: CASSVDGNLAYEQYF
cdr3_nt: TGTGCCAGCAGCGTAGACGGCAACTTAGCCTACGAGCAGTACTTC
v_call: TRBV9
d_call: .
clone_size: .
j_call: TRBJ2-7

cdr3_aa: CASSLGTDLGNTQYF
cdr3_nt: TGCGCCAGCAGCTTGGGCACGGACCTCGGGAATACGCAGTATTTT
v_call: TRBV5-1
d_call: .
clone_size: once
j_call: TRBJ2-3

cdr3_aa: CASSPLLADEQFF
cdr3_nt: TGTGCCAGCTCACCACTCCTAGCTGATGAGCAGTTCTTC
v_call: TRBV18
d_call: .
clone_size: few
j_call: TRBJ2-1

cdr3_aa: CASRYRGAGELFF
cdr3_nt: TGCGCCAGCAGATACAGGGGAGCCGGGGAGCTGTTTTTT
v_call: TRBV5-1
d_call: TRBD1
clone_size: .
j_call: TRBJ2-2

cdr3_aa: CASSPDRGYTGELFF
cdr3_nt: TGTGCCAGCAGCCCTGACAGGGGGTACACCGGGGAGCTGTTTTTT
v_call: TRBV28
d_call: TRBD1
clone_size: .
j_call: TRBJ2-2

cdr3_aa: CASSSTGNPQETQYF
cdr3_nt: TGCGCCAGCAGCTCGACAGGGAACCCACAAGAGACCCAGTACTTC
v_call: TRBV5-1
d_call: TRBD1
clone_size: .
j_call: TRBJ2-5

cdr3_aa: CASRGAGTTGELFF
cdr3_nt: TGTGCCAGCAGGGGAGCCGGGACGACCGGGGAGCTGTTTTTT
v_call: TRBV5-6
d_call: .
clone_size: .
j_call: TRBJ2-2